Shown below are 32 T cell receptor beta chains from a single sample sequenced in a study of T cells in localized non-small cell lung cancer. Assay used: immunoSEQ multiplex PCR; TCRdb lists only in-frame clones, some missing. The data show approximately 140,000 clones, roughly 90% seen once. The sequencing here drew on peripheral blood, taken before any cancer treatment. The receptors stem from a female donor at least 60 years old with stage I lung adenocarcinoma.

V gene TRBV30 combines with J gene TRBJ2-7, with 8 bases that match TRBD2. This CDR3 has 13 amino acids. V lost 7 bases, J lost 3 bases, and 8 bases stayed unmatched. CDR1 is GTSNPN, CDR2 SVGIG, per germline (reference sequence). This CDR3 reads CASSASGFYEQYF. The CDR3 DNA follows: TGTGCCTCCTCCGCTAGCGGGTTCTACGAGCAGTACTTC.

The chain recombines TRBV7-9 with TRBJ2-2; TRBD2 matches 10 bases. The CDR3 is made up of 16 amino acids. Germline-derived CDR1 and CDR2 are SEHNR and FQNEAQ (reference sequence). V was clipped by 5 bases and J by 4 bases; unmatched bases: 7. CDR3 sequence reads: CASSPRTSGRTGELFF. The CDR3 nucleotides read TGTGCCAGCAGCCCCCGGACTAGCGGCCGCACCGGGGAGCTGTTTTTT.

This sequence joins TRBV10-1 and TRBJ2-2, with 10 positions matching TRBD2. CDR3 length: 21 residues. CDR1 and CDR2 from the germline V gene are WNHNN and SYGVQD (reference sequence). The CDR3 nucleotides read TGCCCAGGGGAACTAATGAAGGTTGGACTAGCGGAGCGTGCGCACACCGGGGAGCTGTTTTTT. Translated, it gives CPGELMKVGLAERAHTGELFF.

The genes are TRBV5-6 and TRBJ2-5; TRBD2 matches 8 bases. CDR1 SGHDT and CDR2 YYEEEE come from the germline V gene. Germline trimming cut 3 bases from V and 5 bases from J; bases unmatched to any gene: 9. CDR3 size: 15 residues. CDR3 sequence reads: CASSSGTRELETQYF. CDR3 coding DNA: TGTGCCAGCAGCTCTGGGACTAGAGAGTTGGAGACCCAGTACTTC.

The J gene is TRBJ2-1, the V gene TRBV7-2; the D is unclear. With 5 bases removed from V and 4 bases from J, the gap between germline ends came to 12 bases. Germline V gene sequence: CDR1 SGHTA, CDR2 FQGNSA. The CDR3 contains 14 residues. The CDR3 sequence: CASSALTAYNEQFF. CDR3 bases: TGTGCCAGCAGCGCCCTTACAGCATACAATGAGCAGTTCTTC.

The chain is built from TRBV28 and TRBJ1-2; TRBD1 matches at 9 bases. The CDR3 is 16 amino acids. With 6 bases clipped from V and 1 base from J, the junction kept 9 bases outside the gene matches. CDR1 is MDHEN, CDR2 SYDVKM, per germline. CDR3 coding DNA: TGTGCCAGCAGCAAACGCCCGGGACAGGGTAACTATGGCTACACCTTC. Translating gives CASSKRPGQGNYGYTF.

DNA for the CDR3: TGTGCCAGCAGCAGGGACCGGGTGACAGATACGCAGTATTTT. This sequence encodes CASSRDRVTDTQYF. The V gene is TRBV7-7, the J gene TRBJ2-3; D possibly uses TRBD1 or TRBD2 (5 bases each). Looked up from germline, CDR1 is SSHAT and CDR2 is FNYEAQ (reference sequence). This CDR3 is 14 amino acids long. V dropped 5 bases and J dropped 3 bases, with 12 bases sitting between them. Using reference TRBV7-7 and TRBJ2-3 for the parts outside the CDR3, the full variable domain is GAGVSQSPRYKVTKRGQDVTLRCDPISSHATLYWYQQALGQGPEFLTYFNYEAQPDKSGLPSDRFSAERPEGSISTLTIQRTEQRDSAMYRCASSRDRVTDTQYFGPGTRLTVL.

The chain recombines TRBV7-9 with TRBJ2-2; 8 nucleotides align to TRBD2. The CDR3 has 17 residues. Trimming removed 3 bases from V and 6 bases from J; junction bases left unmatched: 12. The germline V gene encodes CDR1 SEHNR and CDR2 FQNEAQ (reference sequence). Written as DNA, the CDR3 is TGTGCCAGCAGCTTGGGACTAGGGCTACAGGGCCCCGGGGAGCTGTTTTTT. Residues: CASSLGLGLQGPGELFF.

V usage is TRBV29-1 and J usage is TRBJ2-7; possibly TRBD1 or TRBD2 for D (5 bases each). The CDR3 runs 12 residues. Germline V gene sequence: CDR1 SQVTM, CDR2 ANQGSEA. Between the trimmed V and J ends, which lost 7 bases and 5 bases, there was a span of 15 bases. The CDR3 protein is CSGRDPGDEQYF. The CDR3 DNA reads as TGCAGCGGCCGGGACCCCGGGGACGAGCAGTACTTC.

The V call is TRBV7-8, the J call TRBJ2-3; TRBD2 agrees at 8 bases. Germline CDR1 is SGHVS and CDR2 is FQNEAQ. With V trimmed by 5 bases and J by 1 base, 8 bases remained unmatched. The CDR3 length is 16 residues. CDR3 nucleotide sequence: TGTGCCAGCAGCCCCGGGGGGGGAGTGGGCACAGATACGCAGTATTTT. Protein sequence: CASSPGGGVGTDTQYF.

Details on this clone: The identical CDR3 is also encoded by other nucleotide sequences in the sample. The gene calls are TRBV30 and TRBJ1-1; 7 bases match TRBD1. The V gene's germline CDR1 is GTSNPN and CDR2 SVGIG (reference sequence). The CDR3 is 13 residues long. Trimming took 3 bases from V and 6 from J; bases not matched to a gene: 7. CDR3 sequence: CAWSGRGTSEAFF. The CDR3 nucleotides are TGTGCCTGGAGCGGCAGGGGGACGTCTGAAGCTTTCTTT.

The rearrangement uses TRBV11-2 and TRBJ2-2; 8 bases align to TRBD1. J lost 2 bases, V lost 5 bases, and 4 bases had no gene match. CDR3 length equals 15 residues. CDR1 and CDR2 from the germline V gene are SGHAT and FQNNGV. As DNA, the CDR3 is TGTGCCAGCAGCCCACAGGGGGATAACACCGGGGAGCTGTTTTTT. Its translation is CASSPQGDNTGELFF.

This clone was counted only a few times. The chain is built from TRBV6-1 and TRBJ1-1; D not certain. The CDR3 has 13 residues. CDR1 and CDR2 (germline): MNHNS, SASEGT. V was trimmed by 6 bases and J by 0 bases, leaving 8 bases between them. The CDR3 DNA follows: TGTGCCAGCAGCCGCGTAATGAACACTGAAGCTTTCTTT. It is translated as CASSRVMNTEAFF.

V is TRBV9 and J is TRBJ1-1, with D hard to call. V lost 0 bases, J lost 0 bases, and 9 bases lay in between. Germline V lookup: CDR1 SGDLS, CDR2 YYNGEE. The CDR3 is 15 residues long. The CDR3 reads CASSVAPGMNTEAFF. CDR3 coding DNA: TGTGCCAGCAGCGTAGCTCCGGGAATGAACACTGAAGCTTTCTTT.

This chain connects TRBV19 to TRBJ1-2; D gene unclear. CDR3 length: 12 amino acids. V was clipped by 3 bases and J by 3 bases, with 5 bases between them. Germline loops: CDR1 LNHDA, CDR2 SQIVND (reference sequence). The CDR3 sequence: CASSITYYGYTF. The CDR3 bases are TGTGCCAGTAGTATCACCTACTATGGCTACACCTTC.

The chain recombines TRBV7-2 with TRBJ2-2; 8 bases map to TRBD1. The length of the CDR3 is 14 residues. Germline trimming cut 6 bases from V and 4 bases from J; bases unmatched to any gene: 4. Germline V CDR1 and CDR2: SGHTA, FQGNSA. The CDR3 coding sequence is TGTGCCAGCAGTATACAGGGGGGCACCGGGGAGCTGTTTTTT. Translation: CASSIQGGTGELFF.

This chain links TRBV27 with TRBJ2-1; D might be TRBD2 (5 bases). V was shortened by 7 bases and J by 8 bases, with 9 bases between the two germline ends. The CDR3 consists of 11 residues. Germline V CDR1 and CDR2: MNHEY, SMNVEV (reference sequence). The CDR3 sequence: CASIAHDEQFF. The CDR3 DNA reads as TGTGCCAGCATAGCGCACGATGAGCAGTTCTTC.

For this clone: Different DNA sequences within this sample yield the same CDR3. The CDR3 region is CASSVERGNQPQHF. The CDR3 bases are TGTGCCAGCAGTGTAGAAAGAGGGAATCAGCCCCAGCATTTT. This chain joins TRBV2 and TRBJ1-5; D not certain. V lost 4 bases, J lost 4 bases, and 11 bases lay in between. This CDR3 has 14 residues. Germline V gene lookup returns CDR1 SNHLY and CDR2 FYNNEI.

The gene calls are TRBV5-1 and TRBJ2-5; 10 bases fit TRBD2. The last part of the DNA fits TRBJ2-7 better; the J call may be wrong. This CDR3 comprises 14 residues. Germline V gives CDR1 SGHRS, CDR2 YFSETQ. CDR3 region: CASSGSGRPYEQYF. The CDR3 region has the DNA TGCGCCAGCAGCGGTAGCGGGAGGCCCTACGAGCAGTACTTC.

This sequence joins TRBV6-5 and TRBJ2-7, with D possibly matching TRBD2 (5 bases). Trimming shortened V by 6 bases and J by 0 bases, and 12 bases separated the two germline ends. CDR3 length: 14 residues. CDR1 is MNHEY, CDR2 SVGAGI, per germline. The CDR3: CASRSTGSSYEQYF. CDR3 in DNA: TGTGCCAGCAGGTCCACGGGAAGCTCCTACGAGCAGTACTTC.

The rearrangement uses TRBV7-8 and TRBJ1-3; 7 bases line up with TRBD1. The CDR3 loop spans 14 amino acids. The V gene's germline CDR1 is SGHVS and CDR2 FQNEAQ. Trimming cost V 5 bases and J 5 bases; bases outside gene matches: 6. The CDR3, as DNA: TGTGCCAGCAGCCCCGGGACAGCCAGAAACACCATATATTTT. Translation gives CASSPGTARNTIYF.

The V call is TRBV7-9, the J call TRBJ1-3; TRBD1 is a possible D gene (5 bases). The CDR3 totals 16 residues. The V end lost 1 base, the J end lost 5 bases, and 15 bases lay between the germline ends. The germline V gene has CDR1 SEHNR and CDR2 FQNEAQ (reference sequence). CDR3 in DNA: TGTGCCAGCAGCTTAGAGGCAGGGTGGCTAAGAAACACCATATATTTT. Translation gives CASSLEAGWLRNTIYF.

This clone was counted between two and nine times. This chain joins TRBV28 and TRBJ2-1, with D possibly TRBD1 on 6 matching bases. CDR3 length: 14 residues. The V gene lost 6 bases and the J gene lost 6 bases, with 15 bases spanning the gap. Germline CDR1 and CDR2: MDHEN and SYDVKM. The CDR3 DNA sequence: TGTGCCAGCAGGCAGGGGTATGGAGTCAATGAGCAGTTCTTC. This codes for CASRQGYGVNEQFF.

The rearrangement joins TRBV7-7 to TRBJ2-1; 9 bases match TRBD2. From germline, CDR1 is SSHAT and CDR2 FNYEAQ (reference sequence). The CDR3 length is 15 residues. Losses at the gene ends were 1 base for V and 6 bases for J; bases not matched to a gene: 4. In DNA, the CDR3 is TGTGCCAGCAGCTTAGAAGCGGGAGGACTCAATGAGCAGTTCTTC. This gives the protein CASSLEAGGLNEQFF. The full variable domain, with the rest looked up from reference TRBV7-7 and TRBJ2-1, is GAGVSQSPRYKVTKRGQDVTLRCDPISSHATLYWYQQALGQGPEFLTYFNYEAQPDKSGLPSDRFSAERPEGSISTLTIQRTEQRDSAMYRCASSLEAGGLNEQFFGPGTRLTVL.

This chain connects TRBV5-1 to TRBJ2-7, with D possibly TRBD1 on 5 matching bases. Germline V gene lookup returns CDR1 SGHRS and CDR2 YFSETQ. V shed 1 base and J shed 6 bases, with 17 bases lying between them. CDR3 length equals 15 residues. The CDR3 reads CASSLRADERGEQYF. The CDR3 region has the DNA TGCGCCAGCAGCTTGCGGGCGGACGAAAGGGGCGAGCAGTACTTC.

This clone has only one observation. The rearrangement links TRBV7-9 to TRBJ1-1; the D gene is possibly TRBD1 (5 bases). Trimming shortened V by 1 base and J by 1 base, and 10 bases separated the two germline ends. CDR3 length: 15 residues. CDR1 is SEHNR and CDR2 is FQNEAQ in the germline V gene (reference sequence). CDR3 in DNA: TGTGCCAGCAGCTTAGATGGGGCGCGGAACACTGAAGCTTTCTTT. Residues: CASSLDGARNTEAFF.

The genes are TRBV5-1 and TRBJ2-7; the match to TRBD2 covers 11 bases. Germline loops: CDR1 SGHRS, CDR2 YFSETQ. Trimming took 1 base from V and 6 from J; bases not matched to a gene: 3. This CDR3 region has 14 residues. CDR3 region: CASSLTSGSREQYF. DNA for the CDR3: TGCGCCAGCAGCTTGACTAGCGGGAGTCGCGAGCAGTACTTC.

V is TRBV6-5 and J is TRBJ2-5, with D possibly matching TRBD1 (6 bases). This CDR3 is built from 15 residues. Trimming pared 0 bases from V and 5 bases from J, leaving 13 bases between. Germline CDR1 reads MNHEY; CDR2 reads SVGAGI. The CDR3 protein is CASSYSPGQSETQYF. The CDR3, as DNA: TGTGCCAGCAGTTACTCGCCCGGACAGTCCGAGACCCAGTACTTC.

The rearrangement links TRBV5-1 to TRBJ2-3; 14 bases match TRBD2. V was pared by 4 bases and J by 2 bases, with 6 bases of the junction left unmatched. Germline CDR1 SGHRS, CDR2 YFSETQ. The CDR3 sequence is 17 residues long. The CDR3 DNA sequence: TGCGCCAGCAGCGGTGGACTAGCGGGGGGAAACACAGATACGCAGTATTTT. Translated, it gives CASSGGLAGGNTDTQYF. Full variable domain (outside the CDR3, taken from reference TRBV5-1 and TRBJ2-3): KAGVTQTPRYLIKTRGQQVTLSCSPISGHRSVSWYQQTPGQGLQFLFEYFSETQRNKGNFPGRFSGRQFSNSRSEMNVSTLELGDSALYLCASSGGLAGGNTDTQYFGPGTRLTVL.

V and J are TRBV6-6 and TRBJ1-5; D unresolved. V lost 6 bases, J lost 6 bases, and 6 bases lay in between. The CDR3 is 11 residues long. Germline CDR1 MNHNY, CDR2 SVGAGI (reference sequence). The CDR3 DNA sequence: TGTGCCAGCAGCCACGGTCAGCCCCAGCATTTT. Protein product: CASSHGQPQHF.

The CDR3: CASSPPLRGEQFF. DNA for the CDR3: TGTGCCAGCAGCCCGCCCTTACGGGGTGAGCAGTTCTTC. This chain joins TRBV13 and TRBJ2-1; TRBD2 might be the D (5 bases). CDR3 length: 13 residues. Trimming removed 5 bases at V and 9 bases at J, with 14 bases between. CDR1 and CDR2 (germline): PRHDT, FYEKMQ (reference sequence).

The chain recombines TRBV19 with TRBJ1-4; D remains unclear. V lost 3 bases and J lost 5, with 10 bases in between. Germline V gene sequence: CDR1 LNHDA, CDR2 SQIVND (reference sequence). CDR3 length: 14 amino acids. The CDR3 sequence: CASSIVQRNEKLFF. The CDR3 DNA follows: TGTGCCAGTAGTATTGTACAGAGAAATGAAAAACTGTTTTTT.